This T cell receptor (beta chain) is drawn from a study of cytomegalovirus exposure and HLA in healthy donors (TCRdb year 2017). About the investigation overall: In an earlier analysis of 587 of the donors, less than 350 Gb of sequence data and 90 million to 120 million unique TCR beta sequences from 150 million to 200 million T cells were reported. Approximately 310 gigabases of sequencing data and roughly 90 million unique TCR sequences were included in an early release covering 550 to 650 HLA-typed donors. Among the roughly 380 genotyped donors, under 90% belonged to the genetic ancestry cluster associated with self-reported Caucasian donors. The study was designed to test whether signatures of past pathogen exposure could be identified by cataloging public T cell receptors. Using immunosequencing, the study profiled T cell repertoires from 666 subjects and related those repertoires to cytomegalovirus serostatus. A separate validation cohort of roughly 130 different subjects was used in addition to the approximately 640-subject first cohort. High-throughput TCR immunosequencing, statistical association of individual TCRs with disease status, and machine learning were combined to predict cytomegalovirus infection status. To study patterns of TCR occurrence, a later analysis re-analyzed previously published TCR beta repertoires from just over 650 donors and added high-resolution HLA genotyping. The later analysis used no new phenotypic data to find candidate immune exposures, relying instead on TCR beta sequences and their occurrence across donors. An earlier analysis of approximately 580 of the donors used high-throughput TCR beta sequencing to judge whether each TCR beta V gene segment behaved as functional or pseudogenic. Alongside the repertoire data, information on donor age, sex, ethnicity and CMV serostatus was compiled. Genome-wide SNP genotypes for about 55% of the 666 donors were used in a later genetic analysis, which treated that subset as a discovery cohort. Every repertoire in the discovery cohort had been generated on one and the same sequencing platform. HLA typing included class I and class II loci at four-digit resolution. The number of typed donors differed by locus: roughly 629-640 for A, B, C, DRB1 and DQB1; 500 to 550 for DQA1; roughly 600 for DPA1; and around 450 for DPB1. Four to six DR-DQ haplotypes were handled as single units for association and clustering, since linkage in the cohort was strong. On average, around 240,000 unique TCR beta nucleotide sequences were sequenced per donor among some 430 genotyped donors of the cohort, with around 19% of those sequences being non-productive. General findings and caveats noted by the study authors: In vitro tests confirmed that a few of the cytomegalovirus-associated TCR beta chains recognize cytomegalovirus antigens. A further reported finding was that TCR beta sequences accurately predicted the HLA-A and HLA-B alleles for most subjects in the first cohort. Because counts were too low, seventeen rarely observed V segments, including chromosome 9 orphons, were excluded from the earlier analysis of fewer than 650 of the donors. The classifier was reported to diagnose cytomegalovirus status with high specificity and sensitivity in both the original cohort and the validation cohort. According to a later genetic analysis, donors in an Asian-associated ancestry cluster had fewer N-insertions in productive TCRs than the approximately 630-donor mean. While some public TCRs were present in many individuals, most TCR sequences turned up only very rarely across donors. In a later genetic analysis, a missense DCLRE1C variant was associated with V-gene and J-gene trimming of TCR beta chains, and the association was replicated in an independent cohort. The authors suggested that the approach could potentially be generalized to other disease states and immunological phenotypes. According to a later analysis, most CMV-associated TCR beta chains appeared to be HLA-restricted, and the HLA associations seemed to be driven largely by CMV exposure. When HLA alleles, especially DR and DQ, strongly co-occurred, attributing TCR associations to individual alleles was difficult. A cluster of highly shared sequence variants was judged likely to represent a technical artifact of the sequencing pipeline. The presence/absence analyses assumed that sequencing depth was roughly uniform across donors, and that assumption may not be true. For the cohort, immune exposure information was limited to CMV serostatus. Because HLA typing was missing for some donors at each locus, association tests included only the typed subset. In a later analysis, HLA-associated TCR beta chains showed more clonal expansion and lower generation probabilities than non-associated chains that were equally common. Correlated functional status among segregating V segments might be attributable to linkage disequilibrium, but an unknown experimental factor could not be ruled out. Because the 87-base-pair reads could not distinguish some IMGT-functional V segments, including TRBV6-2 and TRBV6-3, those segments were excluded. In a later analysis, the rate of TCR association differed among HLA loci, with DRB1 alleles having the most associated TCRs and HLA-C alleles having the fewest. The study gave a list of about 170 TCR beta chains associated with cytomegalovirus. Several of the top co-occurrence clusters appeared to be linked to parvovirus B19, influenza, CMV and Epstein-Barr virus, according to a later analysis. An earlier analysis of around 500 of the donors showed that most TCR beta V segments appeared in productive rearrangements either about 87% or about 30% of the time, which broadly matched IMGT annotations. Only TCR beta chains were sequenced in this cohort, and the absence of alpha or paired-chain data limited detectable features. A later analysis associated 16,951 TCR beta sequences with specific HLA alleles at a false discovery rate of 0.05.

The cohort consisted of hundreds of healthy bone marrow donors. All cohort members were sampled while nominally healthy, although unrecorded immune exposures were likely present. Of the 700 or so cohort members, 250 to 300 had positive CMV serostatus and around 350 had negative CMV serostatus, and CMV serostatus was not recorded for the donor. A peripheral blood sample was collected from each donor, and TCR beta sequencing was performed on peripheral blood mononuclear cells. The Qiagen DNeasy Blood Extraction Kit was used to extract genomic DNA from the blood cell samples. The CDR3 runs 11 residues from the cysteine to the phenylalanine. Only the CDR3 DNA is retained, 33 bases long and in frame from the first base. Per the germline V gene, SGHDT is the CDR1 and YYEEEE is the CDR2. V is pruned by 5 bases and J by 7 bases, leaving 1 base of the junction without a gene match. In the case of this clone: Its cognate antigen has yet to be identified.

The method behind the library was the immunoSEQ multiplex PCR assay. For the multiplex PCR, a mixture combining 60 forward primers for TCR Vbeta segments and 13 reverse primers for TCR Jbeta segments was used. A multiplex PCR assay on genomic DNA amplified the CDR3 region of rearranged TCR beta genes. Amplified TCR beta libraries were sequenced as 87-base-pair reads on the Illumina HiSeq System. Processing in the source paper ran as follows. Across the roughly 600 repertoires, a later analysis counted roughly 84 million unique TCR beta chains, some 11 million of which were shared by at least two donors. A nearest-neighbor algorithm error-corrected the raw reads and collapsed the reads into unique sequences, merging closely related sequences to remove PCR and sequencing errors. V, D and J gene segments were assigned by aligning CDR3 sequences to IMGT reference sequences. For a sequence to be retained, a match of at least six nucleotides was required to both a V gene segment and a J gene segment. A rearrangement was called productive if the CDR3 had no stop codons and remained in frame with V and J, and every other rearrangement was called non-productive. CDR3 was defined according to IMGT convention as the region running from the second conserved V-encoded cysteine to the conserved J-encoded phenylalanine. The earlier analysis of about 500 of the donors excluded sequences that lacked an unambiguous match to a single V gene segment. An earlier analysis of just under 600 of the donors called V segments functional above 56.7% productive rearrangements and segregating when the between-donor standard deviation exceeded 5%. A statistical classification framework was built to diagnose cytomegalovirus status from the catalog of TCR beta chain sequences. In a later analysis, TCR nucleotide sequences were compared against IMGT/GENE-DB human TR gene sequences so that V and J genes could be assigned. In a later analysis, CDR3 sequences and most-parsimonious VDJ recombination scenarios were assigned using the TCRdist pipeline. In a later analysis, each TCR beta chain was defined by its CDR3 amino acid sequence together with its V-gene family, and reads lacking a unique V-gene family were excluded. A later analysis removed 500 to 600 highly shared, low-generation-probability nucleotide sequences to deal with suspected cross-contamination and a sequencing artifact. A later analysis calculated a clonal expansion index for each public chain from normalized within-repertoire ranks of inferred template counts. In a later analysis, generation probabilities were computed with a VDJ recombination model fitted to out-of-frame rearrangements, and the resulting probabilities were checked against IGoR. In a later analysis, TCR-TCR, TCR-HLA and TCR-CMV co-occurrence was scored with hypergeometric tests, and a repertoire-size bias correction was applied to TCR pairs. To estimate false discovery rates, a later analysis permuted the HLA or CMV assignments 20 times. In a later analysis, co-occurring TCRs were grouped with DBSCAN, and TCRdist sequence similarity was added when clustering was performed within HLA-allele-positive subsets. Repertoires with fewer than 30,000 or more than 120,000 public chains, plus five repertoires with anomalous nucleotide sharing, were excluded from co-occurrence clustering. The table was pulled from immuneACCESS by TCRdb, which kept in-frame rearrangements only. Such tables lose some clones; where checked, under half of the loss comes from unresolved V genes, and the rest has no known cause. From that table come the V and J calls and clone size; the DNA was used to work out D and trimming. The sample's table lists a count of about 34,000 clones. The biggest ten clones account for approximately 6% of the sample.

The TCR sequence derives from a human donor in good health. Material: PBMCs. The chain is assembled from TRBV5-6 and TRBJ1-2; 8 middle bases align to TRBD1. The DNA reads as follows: TGTGCCAGCAGGGACAGGGCTGGCTACACCTTC. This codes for CASRDRAGYTF.